The 28 T cell receptor beta chains below come from one sample, sequenced in a study of T cell responses to AZD1222 COVID-19 vaccine. Sequencing used immunoSEQ multiplex PCR; TCRdb keeps in-frame clones, though not all of them. The top ten clones hold about 3.3% of a sample with some 150,000 clones, 88% of them seen once. Sample: peripheral blood, taken on day 0 of MenACWY control vaccination. Receptor source: an adult in good health.

This clone has just a few counts. The chain employs TRBV4-2 and TRBJ1-6; 8 bases line up with TRBD1. V trimming: 2 bases; J trimming: 8 bases; junction bases outside the gene matches: 5. This CDR3 spans 15 amino acids. Germline CDR1 reads LGHNA; CDR2 reads YNFKEQ. CDR3 in DNA: TGTGCCAGCAGCCAACTGGACAGGGAAGATTCACCCCTCCACTTT. The encoded protein is CASSQLDREDSPLHF.

V and J are TRBV5-6 and TRBJ1-6; D not certain. CDR1 is SGHDT and CDR2 is YYEEEE in the germline V gene. The V end lost 0 bases, the J end lost 7 bases, and 8 bases lay between the germline ends. There are 14 residues in the CDR3. CDR3 DNA sequence: TGTGCCAGCAGCTTGGGTCCCCGGAATTCACCCCTCCACTTT. This translates into CASSLGPRNSPLHF.

The genes are TRBV6-5 and TRBJ1-1; D is unresolved. V was clipped by 6 bases and J by 5 bases, with 16 bases between them. The CDR3 totals 14 residues. Germline V lookup: CDR1 MNHEY, CDR2 SVGAGI. Here the CDR3 DNA reads TGTGCCAGCAGCCTAACACGACTATTGACTGAAGCTTTCTTT. Protein: CASSLTRLLTEAFF.

This sequence joins TRBV7-9 and TRBJ1-1; D remains unclear. The CDR3 extends over 14 amino acids. Germline V gene sequence: CDR1 SEHNR, CDR2 FQNEAQ (reference sequence). The germline V and J ends were trimmed by 1 base and 8 bases, with 14 bases remaining between them. The CDR3 protein is CASSLDGQAPEAFF. The CDR3 DNA reads as TGTGCCAGCAGCTTAGACGGCCAGGCCCCCGAAGCTTTCTTT.

This clone was detected only a few times. The J gene is TRBJ1-2, the V gene TRBV19; 9 bases are a match to TRBD1. Germline CDR1 and CDR2: LNHDA and SQIVND (reference sequence). The CDR3 runs 14 residues. After removal of 6 bases from V and 7 bases from J, the junction contained 9 bases not matched to a gene. The chain's CDR3 is CASRKSGTGFGYTF. In DNA, the CDR3 is TGTGCCAGTAGGAAATCCGGGACAGGGTTTGGCTACACCTTC.

V and J are TRBV7-8 and TRBJ2-5, with 7 bases matching TRBD2. CDR1 SGHVS and CDR2 FQNEAQ come from the germline V gene. CDR3 length: 14 residues. With V trimmed by 1 base and J by 4 bases, 3 bases remained unmatched. CDR3 nucleotide sequence: TGTGCCAGCAGCTTAGTCAGGGAGGGAGAGACCCAGTACTTC. Protein product: CASSLVREGETQYF.

This chain joins TRBV7-2 and TRBJ2-1; D is ambiguous. The CDR3 loop spans 19 amino acids. The germline gives CDR1 SGHTA, CDR2 FQGNSA. Trimming stripped 2 bases from V and 0 bases from J, with 20 bases between. CDR3 sequence reads: CASSLFFSMAFSSYNEQFF. Written as DNA, the CDR3 is TGTGCCAGCAGCTTATTTTTTTCGATGGCTTTTAGCTCCTACAATGAGCAGTTCTTC.

The chain combines TRBV18 with TRBJ1-2, with 7 bases aligning to TRBD1. The V segment lost 6 bases and the J segment 4 bases; nucleotides outside the gene matches: 5. The germline gives CDR1 KGHSH, CDR2 LQKENI. The CDR3 extends over 13 amino acids. The CDR3 loop is CASSQGESYGYTF. In DNA form, the CDR3 reads TGTGCCAGCTCCCAGGGGGAAAGCTATGGCTACACCTTC.

This chain links TRBV9 with TRBJ1-3; D unresolved. The CDR3 totals 16 residues. The germline V gene encodes CDR1 SGDLS and CDR2 YYNGEE. The germline V and J ends were trimmed by 0 bases and 3 bases, with 13 bases remaining between them. CDR3 region: CASSVGPGSGGNTIYF. The CDR3 region has the DNA TGTGCCAGCAGCGTAGGTCCGGGGTCGGGTGGAAACACCATATATTTT.

V gene TRBV12-3 or TRBV12-4 combines with J gene TRBJ1-5; unclear D gene. V dropped 3 bases and J dropped 6 bases, with 6 bases sitting between them. There are 12 residues in the CDR3. The CDR3 is CASSFLGQPQHF. In nucleotides, the CDR3 is TGTGCCAGCAGTTTTTTAGGTCAGCCCCAGCATTTT.

The genes are TRBV28 and TRBJ2-1, with D maybe TRBD2 (5 bases). The germline V gene has CDR1 MDHEN and CDR2 SYDVKM. Deletions cut 4 bases from V and 2 bases from J, with 15 bases between. This CDR3 has 16 residues. The CDR3 region is CASSYKTRSAYNEQFF. CDR3 DNA sequence: TGTGCCAGCAGTTACAAAACTAGGTCCGCCTACAATGAGCAGTTCTTC.

The CDR3: CASSERVSEAFF. The CDR3, as DNA: TGTGCCAGCAGTGAAAGGGTGTCTGAAGCTTTCTTT. The chain links TRBV6-1 to TRBJ1-1; no definite D call. The CDR3 totals 12 residues. The germline gives CDR1 MNHNS, CDR2 SASEGT. V was trimmed by 2 bases and J by 6 bases, leaving 7 bases between them.

J is TRBJ2-3 and V is TRBV24-1; 8 positions match TRBD2. The V gene end was trimmed by 3 bases and the J gene end by 1 base; junction bases not matched to a gene: 2. The germline CDR1 and CDR2 sequences are KGHDR and SFDVKD. CDR3 length: 15 residues. As DNA, the CDR3 is TGTGCCACCAGTGATCGGCGGGGGGGCACAGATACGCAGTATTTT. Translated: CATSDRRGGTDTQYF.

V is TRBV5-1 and J is TRBJ1-1, with D uncertain. Germline V gene data show CDR1 as SGHRS and CDR2 as YFSETQ. The CDR3 is 15 amino acids. Trimming pared 4 bases from V and 1 base from J, leaving 14 bases between. The CDR3 sequence: CASSVVGSGNTEAFF. DNA of the CDR3: TGCGCCAGCAGCGTAGTGGGCTCTGGGAACACTGAAGCTTTCTTT.

The chain has TRBV20-1 and TRBJ1-2; D may be TRBD1 (6 bases). The germline CDR1 and CDR2 sequences are DFQATT and SNEGSKA (reference sequence). The V end was cut by 5 bases, the J end by 3 bases, with 7 bases between. This CDR3 has 11 residues. The CDR3 protein is CSAYRDYGYTF. The CDR3 region has the DNA TGCAGTGCTTACAGGGACTATGGCTACACCTTC.

The chain recombines TRBV3-1 (or the pseudogene TRBV3-2) with TRBJ1-1, with D unclear. CDR1 and CDR2 (germline): LGHDT, YNNKEL (reference sequence). V was pared by 0 bases and J by 1 base, with 9 bases between. The length of the CDR3 is 15 residues. This CDR3 is CASSQEAFTNTEAFF. CDR3 nucleotides: TGTGCCAGCAGCCAAGAGGCATTCACGAACACTGAAGCTTTCTTT.

The gene calls are TRBV27 and TRBJ2-6; 7 nucleotides agree with TRBD1. The CDR3 is 15 amino acids. Germline CDR1 MNHEY, CDR2 SMNVEV (reference sequence). Trimming took 5 bases from V and 0 from J; bases not matched to a gene: 1. In DNA form, the CDR3 reads TGTGCCAGCAGTAACAGGGGCTCTGGGGCCAACGTCCTGACTTTC. Translated: CASSNRGSGANVLTF. Looking up the rest from reference TRBV27 and TRBJ2-6 gives the full variable domain: EAQVTQNPRYLITVTGKKLTVTCSQNMNHEYMSWYRQDPGLGLRQIYYSMNVEVTDKGDVPEGYKVSRKEKRNFPLILESPSPNQTSLYFCASSNRGSGANVLTFGAGSRLTVL.

V is TRBV18 and J is TRBJ1-3; D may be TRBD1 (5 bases). Trimming pared 2 bases from V and 0 bases from J, leaving 17 bases between. CDR3 length: 18 residues. CDR1 is KGHSH and CDR2 is LQKENI in the germline V gene. CDR3 in amino acids: CASSPAFVGRSSGNTIYF. The DNA of the CDR3 is TGTGCCAGCTCACCAGCATTTGTGGGACGGAGCTCTGGAAACACCATATATTTT.

This chain connects TRBV4-2 to TRBJ1-5; the D is unclear. CDR3 length: 17 residues. V was pared by 0 bases and J by 2 bases, with 14 bases between. The V gene's germline CDR1 is LGHNA and CDR2 YNFKEQ. CDR3 loop: CASSQEGEGRGNQPQHF. The CDR3 DNA reads TGTGCCAGCAGCCAAGAGGGAGAAGGACGGGGCAATCAGCCCCAGCATTTT.

The DNA of the CDR3 is TGTGCCAGCAGCGTAAGCCGGAAAGGAGGGTATGGCTACACCTTC. The encoded protein is CASSVSRKGGYGYTF. The chain links TRBV9 to TRBJ1-2; no definite D call. CDR1 is SGDLS and CDR2 is YYNGEE in the germline V gene. V lost 1 base, J lost 5 bases, and 15 bases lay in between. This CDR3 spans 15 amino acids.

The rearrangement joins TRBV16 to TRBJ1-1; 8 positions agree with TRBD1. Germline assignment: CDR1 KGHSY and CDR2 FQNENV. The V segment lost 5 bases and the J segment 6 bases; nucleotides outside the gene matches: 8. The CDR3 sequence is 14 residues long. The CDR3 bases are TGTGCCAGCAGCGTAACAGGGGGTGAAGCTGAAGCTTTCTTT. Translation gives CASSVTGGEAEAFF.

The chain is built from TRBV24-1 and TRBJ2-3, with 8 bases fitting TRBD2. Germline V gene sequence: CDR1 KGHDR, CDR2 SFDVKD. This CDR3 comprises 15 residues. The ends lost 4 bases at V and 3 bases at J; junction bases unmatched: 5. CDR3 sequence: CATSDPSGSTDTQYF. The CDR3 coding sequence is TGTGCCACCAGTGACCCGAGCGGGAGTACAGATACGCAGTATTTT.

This clone has only a few counts. The V gene is TRBV5-1, the J gene TRBJ1-1; no firm D call. The CDR3 has 14 amino acids. The germline CDR1 and CDR2 sequences are SGHRS and YFSETQ. Trimming stripped 2 bases from V and 1 base from J, with 9 bases between. CDR3 region: CASSFNNGNTEAFF. CDR3 bases: TGCGCCAGCAGCTTCAATAACGGGAACACTGAAGCTTTCTTT.

The J gene is TRBJ2-1, the V gene TRBV7-2, with D possibly being TRBD1 or TRBD2 (5 bases each). This CDR3 is built from 15 residues. Germline V gene data show CDR1 as SGHTA and CDR2 as FQGNSA. The V end was cut by 6 bases, the J end by 0 bases, with 12 bases between. The CDR3: CASSPRGTSYNEQFF. The CDR3 region has the DNA TGTGCCAGCAGTCCCCGGGGCACCTCCTACAATGAGCAGTTCTTC.

V gene TRBV6-5 combines with J gene TRBJ1-2, with D maybe TRBD1 (6 bases). Trimming left V 2 bases short and J 12 bases short, with 16 bases between. CDR3 length: 13 amino acids. Germline CDR1 is MNHEY and CDR2 is SVGAGI. Written as DNA, the CDR3 is TGTGCCAGCAGTTACACGATGGGACACTATAACACCTTC. This gives the protein CASSYTMGHYNTF.

This clone has only a few counts. CDR3 DNA sequence: TGTGCCAGCAGCTCCCGACACGCAACTAATGAAAAACTGTTTTTT. Translating gives CASSSRHATNEKLFF. This rearrangement joins TRBV13 to TRBJ1-4, with D unresolved. V gave up 4 bases and J gave up 0 bases, with 9 bases separating them. Germline CDR1 reads PRHDT; CDR2 reads FYEKMQ (reference sequence). The CDR3 has 15 residues.

The chain uses TRBV4-3 and TRBJ1-5; 9 nucleotides match TRBD1. Germline V gene sequence: CDR1 LGHNA, CDR2 YSLEER. The CDR3 has 16 amino acids. J lost 6 bases, V lost 0 bases, and 6 bases had no gene match. The DNA for the CDR3 is TGCGCCAGCAGCCAAGACGCGGGACAGGGAAGTCAGCCCCAGCATTTT. This encodes CASSQDAGQGSQPQHF.

This clone appeared a single time. The chain has TRBV14 and TRBJ2-5, with D unresolved. From germline, CDR1 is SGHDN and CDR2 FVKESK. V was clipped by 2 bases and J by 4 bases, with 14 bases between them. The CDR3 is 15 residues long. The CDR3 spells CASSQHLRDGETQYF. In DNA, the CDR3 is TGTGCCAGCAGCCAACACCTACGCGATGGAGAGACCCAGTACTTC. The entire variable domain, with the rest obtained from reference TRBV14 and TRBJ2-5, is as follows: EAGVTQFPSHSVIEKGQTVTLRCDPISGHDNLYWYRRVMGKEIKFLLHFVKESKQDESGMPNNRFLAERTGGTYSTLKVQPAELEDSGVYFCASSQHLRDGETQYFGPGTRLLVL.